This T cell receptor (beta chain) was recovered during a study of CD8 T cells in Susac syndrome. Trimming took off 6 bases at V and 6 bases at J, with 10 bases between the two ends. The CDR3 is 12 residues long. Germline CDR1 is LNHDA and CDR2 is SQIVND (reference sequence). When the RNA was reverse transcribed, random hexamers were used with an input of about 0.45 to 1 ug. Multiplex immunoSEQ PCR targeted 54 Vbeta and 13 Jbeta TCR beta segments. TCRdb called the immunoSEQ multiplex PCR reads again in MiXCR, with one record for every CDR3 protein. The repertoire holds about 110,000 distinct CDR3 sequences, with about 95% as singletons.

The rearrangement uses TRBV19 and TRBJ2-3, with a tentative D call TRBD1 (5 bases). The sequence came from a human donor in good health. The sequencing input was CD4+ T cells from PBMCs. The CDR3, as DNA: TGTGCCAGTAGACTTTCAGGGGATACGCAGTATTTT. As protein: CASRLSGDTQYF. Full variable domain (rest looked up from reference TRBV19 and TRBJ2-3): DGGITQSPKYLFRKEGQNVTLSCEQNLNHDAMYWYRQDPGQGLRLIYYSQIVNDFQKGDIAEGYSVSREKKESFPLTVTSAQKNPTAFYLCASRLSGDTQYFGPGTRLTVL.